These T cell receptor beta chains were read from a single sample in a study of CD8+ T cells in alopecia areata. The protocol was immunoSEQ multiplex PCR, while the TCRdb copy is restricted to in-frame clones and leaves out a portion. The data contain about 220,000 clones, less than 75% of them singletons. Sequences were derived from CD4+ T cells sorted from blood, sampled at week 4, from a patient treated with tofacitinib. These TCRs come from a human donor with alopecia areata. Both conserved end residues are part of each CDR3. The order of the fields is J gene, V gene, D gene, clone size, CDR3 protein, CDR3 DNA. The D gene is left open where the match is weak. Clone size is not always given. Where it is, it says once, few, many or a class for expanded clones.

j_call: TRBJ2-5; v_call: TRBV18; d_call: TRBD1; clone_size: .; cdr3_aa: CASSPTGQDQETQYF; cdr3_nt: TGTGCCAGCTCACCAACCGGACAGGACCAAGAGACCCAGTACTTC
j_call: TRBJ2-1; v_call: TRBV6-1; d_call: .; clone_size: .; cdr3_aa: CASSGQPGYNEQFF; cdr3_nt: TGTGCCAGCAGTGGACAGCCGGGGTACAATGAGCAGTTCTTC
j_call: TRBJ2-3; v_call: TRBV2; d_call: .; clone_size: once; cdr3_aa: CASSEEGSVTDTQYF; cdr3_nt: TGTGCCAGCAGTGAAGAAGGGTCGGTCACAGATACGCAGTATTTT
j_call: TRBJ2-6; v_call: TRBV4-1; d_call: .; clone_size: .; cdr3_aa: CASSQEGHGANVLTF; cdr3_nt: TGCGCCAGCAGCCAAGAAGGGCACGGGGCCAACGTCCTGACTTTC
j_call: TRBJ2-6; v_call: TRBV5-1; d_call: .; clone_size: .; cdr3_aa: CASSLGGNPTGANVLTF; cdr3_nt: TGCGCCAGCAGCCTGGGGGGCAATCCTACTGGGGCCAACGTCCTGACTTTC
j_call: TRBJ1-5; v_call: TRBV10-3; d_call: .; clone_size: .; cdr3_aa: CAIGPGNQPQHF; cdr3_nt: TGTGCCATCGGACCGGGAAATCAGCCCCAGCATTTT
j_call: TRBJ2-2; v_call: TRBV5-4; d_call: TRBD2; clone_size: .; cdr3_aa: CASSLKSLAANTGELFF; cdr3_nt: TGTGCCAGCAGCTTGAAAAGTCTAGCGGCGAACACCGGGGAGCTGTTTTTT
j_call: TRBJ1-2; v_call: TRBV7-8; d_call: TRBD1; clone_size: .; cdr3_aa: CASSSSPTGAVYGYTF; cdr3_nt: TGTGCCAGCAGCTCTAGCCCGACAGGGGCGGTCTATGGCTACACCTTC
j_call: TRBJ2-1; v_call: TRBV5-1; d_call: .; clone_size: .; cdr3_aa: CASSLAGQSGGHEQFF; cdr3_nt: TGCGCCAGCAGCTTGGCTGGACAATCAGGCGGGCATGAGCAGTTCTTC
j_call: TRBJ2-5; v_call: TRBV29-1; d_call: TRBD1; clone_size: .; cdr3_aa: CSAGQARGETQYF; cdr3_nt: TGCAGCGCTGGACAGGCGAGAGGGGAGACCCAGTACTTC
j_call: TRBJ1-2; v_call: TRBV7-2; d_call: .; clone_size: .; cdr3_aa: CASSLAPSGYTF; cdr3_nt: TGTGCCAGCAGCTTAGCGCCAAGCGGCTACACCTTC
j_call: TRBJ1-5; v_call: TRBV11-2; d_call: .; clone_size: .; cdr3_aa: CASSDDGSNQPQHF; cdr3_nt: TGTGCCAGCAGCGACGACGGTAGCAATCAGCCCCAGCATTTT
j_call: TRBJ2-1; v_call: TRBV5-1; d_call: .; clone_size: .; cdr3_aa: CASSLEGNGQFF; cdr3_nt: TGCGCCAGCAGCTTGGAGGGCAATGGGCAGTTCTTC
j_call: TRBJ1-5; v_call: TRBV6-6; d_call: .; clone_size: .; cdr3_aa: CASSTGTNQPQHF; cdr3_nt: TGTGCCAGCAGCACAGGGACCAATCAGCCCCAGCATTTT
j_call: TRBJ2-7; v_call: TRBV29-1; d_call: TRBD1; clone_size: few; cdr3_aa: CSVPGQGLYEQYF; cdr3_nt: TGCAGCGTTCCGGGACAGGGGTTGTACGAGCAGTACTTC
j_call: TRBJ2-3; v_call: TRBV7-2; d_call: TRBD1; clone_size: .; cdr3_aa: CASSLHRGWDTQYF; cdr3_nt: TGTGCCAGCAGCCTGCACAGGGGGTGGGATACGCAGTATTTT
j_call: TRBJ2-7; v_call: TRBV29-1; d_call: .; clone_size: .; cdr3_aa: CSVDLGSSYEQYF; cdr3_nt: TGCAGCGTCGACCTCGGAAGCTCCTACGAGCAGTACTTC
j_call: TRBJ2-3; v_call: TRBV7-2; d_call: .; clone_size: .; cdr3_aa: CASSRLRGTQYF; cdr3_nt: TGTGCCAGCAGCCGTTTGAGGGGTACGCAGTATTTT
j_call: TRBJ2-7; v_call: TRBV28; d_call: .; clone_size: .; cdr3_aa: CASRSRGALSYEQYF; cdr3_nt: TGTGCCAGCAGATCCAGGGGGGCCCTCTCCTACGAGCAGTACTTC
j_call: TRBJ1-1; v_call: TRBV19; d_call: TRBD1; clone_size: few; cdr3_aa: CASSPGQGREAFF; cdr3_nt: TGTGCCAGTAGCCCGGGACAGGGTAGAGAAGCTTTCTTT
j_call: TRBJ2-5; v_call: TRBV6-5; d_call: .; clone_size: few; cdr3_aa: CASSYSTGGETQYF; cdr3_nt: TGTGCCAGCAGTTACTCGACTGGCGGAGAGACCCAGTACTTC
j_call: TRBJ2-3; v_call: TRBV30; d_call: .; clone_size: .; cdr3_aa: CALRQNTDTQYF; cdr3_nt: TGTGCCTTACGACAGAACACAGATACGCAGTATTTT
j_call: TRBJ2-1; v_call: TRBV7-8; d_call: TRBD1; clone_size: .; cdr3_aa: CASSRPDRGGREGGISEQFF; cdr3_nt: TGTGCCAGCAGCAGGCCCGACAGGGGTGGGCGCGAGGGTGGTATTTCTGAGCAGTTCTTC
j_call: TRBJ1-2; v_call: TRBV27; d_call: .; clone_size: .; cdr3_aa: CASSHLHRENYGYTF; cdr3_nt: TGTGCCAGCAGTCACCTACACAGGGAAAACTATGGCTACACCTTC
j_call: TRBJ1-1; v_call: TRBV29-1; d_call: .; clone_size: .; cdr3_aa: CSVWAGVRVNTEAFF; cdr3_nt: TGCAGCGTTTGGGCTGGGGTCCGGGTGAACACTGAAGCTTTCTTT
j_call: TRBJ2-7; v_call: TRBV15; d_call: TRBD1; clone_size: few; cdr3_aa: CATSREGQVYEQYF; cdr3_nt: TGTGCCACCAGCAGAGAGGGACAGGTCTACGAGCAGTACTTC
j_call: TRBJ1-5; v_call: TRBV18; d_call: .; clone_size: .; cdr3_aa: CASSPGAGRINQPQHF; cdr3_nt: TGTGCCAGCTCACCGGGCGCAGGGAGGATCAATCAGCCCCAGCATTTT
j_call: TRBJ2-3; v_call: TRBV29-1; d_call: TRBD2; clone_size: few; cdr3_aa: CSVGEAAGGRTDTQYF; cdr3_nt: TGCAGCGTTGGGGAGGCAGCGGGGGGCAGGACAGATACGCAGTATTTT
j_call: TRBJ1-5; v_call: TRBV5-8; d_call: .; clone_size: .; cdr3_aa: CASSLGNQPQHF; cdr3_nt: TGTGCCAGCAGCTTGGGGAATCAGCCCCAGCATTTT
j_call: TRBJ2-7; v_call: TRBV5-1; d_call: .; clone_size: few; cdr3_aa: CASSLEGIEQYF; cdr3_nt: TGCGCCAGCAGCTTGGAAGGTATCGAGCAGTACTTC
j_call: TRBJ2-2; v_call: TRBV7-8; d_call: TRBD2; clone_size: few; cdr3_aa: CASSPAPGGTGELFF; cdr3_nt: TGTGCCAGCAGCCCCGCCCCGGGGGGCACCGGGGAGCTGTTTTTT
j_call: TRBJ2-5; v_call: TRBV5-1; d_call: .; clone_size: .; cdr3_aa: CASSLAEASRQETQYF; cdr3_nt: TGCGCCAGCAGCTTGGCCGAAGCTAGCCGCCAAGAGACCCAGTACTTC
j_call: TRBJ2-3; v_call: TRBV9; d_call: .; clone_size: .; cdr3_aa: CASSGDPILADTQYF; cdr3_nt: TGTGCCAGCAGCGGAGACCCGATTCTTGCCGATACGCAGTATTTT
j_call: TRBJ1-6; v_call: TRBV7-3; d_call: .; clone_size: .; cdr3_aa: CASSLQGDYNSPLHF; cdr3_nt: TGTGCCAGCAGCTTGCAGGGTGATTATAATTCACCCCTCCACTTT
j_call: TRBJ1-5; v_call: TRBV7-2; d_call: TRBD1; clone_size: .; cdr3_aa: CASSLQGQSSNQPQHF; cdr3_nt: TGTGCCAGCAGCTTGCAGGGACAGAGTAGCAATCAGCCCCAGCATTTT